One and the same sample provided the 25 T cell receptor beta chains below, sequenced in a study of blood T cell repertoires in COVID-19. Clones were read by immunoSEQ multiplex PCR, and TCRdb kept only the in-frame ones, dropping some. The table has over 150,000 clones, 79% seen once. What was sequenced was PBMCs or T cells enriched from blood (not recorded which). The receptors shown here come from a woman in her 70s in a cohort exposed to, infected with or recovered from COVID-19 (not recorded which).

J is TRBJ2-7 and V is TRBV7-9, with 11 positions matching TRBD1. Per the germline V gene, CDR1 is SEHNR and CDR2 is FQNEAQ (reference sequence). This CDR3 is built from 14 residues. V lost 5 bases to trimming and J lost 7 bases; unmatched junction nucleotides: 7. The CDR3 bases are TGTGCCAGCAGCCCTTCCGGGACAGGGGGGGAGCAGTACTTC. Translated, it gives CASSPSGTGGEQYF. The entire variable domain, with the rest obtained from reference TRBV7-9 and TRBJ2-7, is as follows: DTGVSQNPRHKITKRGQNVTFRCDPISEHNRLYWYRQTLGQGPEFLTYFQNEAQLEKSRLLSDRFSAERPKGSFSTLEIQRTEQGDSAMYLCASSPSGTGGEQYFGPGTRLTVT.

This clone has only a few counts. The CDR3 DNA reads as TGTGCCAGCAGTTTACAGAACTATGGCTACACCTTC. This gives the protein CASSLQNYGYTF. This chain joins TRBV28 and TRBJ1-2; no clear D gene. The V gene's germline CDR1 is MDHEN and CDR2 SYDVKM. Trimming took off 2 bases at V and 2 bases at J, with 3 bases between the two ends. The CDR3 length is 12 residues.

Regarding this clone: The sample holds other DNA sequences that translate to the same CDR3. The chain links TRBV12-3 or TRBV12-4 to TRBJ2-7, with no clear D. V lost 4 bases and J lost 3, with 4 bases in between. This CDR3 contains 11 residues. This CDR3 is CASSSGYEQYF. The CDR3, as DNA: TGTGCCAGCAGTTCGGGCTACGAGCAGTACTTC.

The CDR3: CASRDSSTDTQYF. CDR3 DNA: TGCGCCAGCAGGGACAGCTCCACAGATACGCAGTATTTT. V usage is TRBV10-2 and J usage is TRBJ2-3, with a tentative D call TRBD1 (6 bases). Germline CDR1 reads WSHSY; CDR2 reads SAAADI. The CDR3 is made up of 13 amino acids. The V gene lost 6 bases and the J gene lost 2 bases, with 9 bases spanning the gap.

The genes are TRBV12-3 or TRBV12-4 and TRBJ2-7; perhaps TRBD1 as D (6 bases). Trimming shortened V by 4 bases and J by 3 bases, and 7 bases separated the two germline ends. The CDR3 covers 12 residues. CDR3 region: CASSYRDYEQYF. In nucleotides, the CDR3 is TGTGCCAGCAGTTACAGGGACTACGAGCAGTACTTC.

This clone was detected only once. The V call is TRBV10-3, the J call TRBJ2-7; D may be TRBD2 (5 bases). Trimming shortened V by 7 bases and J by 1 base, and 11 bases separated the two germline ends. The CDR3 spans 13 residues. Germline CDR1 reads ENHRY; CDR2 reads SYGVKD. CDR3 DNA: TGTGCCATCAAGAATGGGGAGTCCTACGAGCAGTACTTC. This gives the protein CAIKNGESYEQYF.

J is TRBJ2-2 and V is TRBV21-1; the DNA was not compared with TRBD1, the D call given in the table. TRBV21-1 is assigned pseudogene status. This CDR3 has 14 amino acids. The CDR3 is CASSGRQGTGELFF. Written as DNA, the CDR3 is TGTGCCAGCAGCGGGCGACAGGGGACCGGGGAGCTGTTTTTT.

The table lists this clone with a few counts. The rearrangement uses TRBV9 and TRBJ1-2; TRBD1 matches at 11 bases. J was trimmed by 5 bases and V by 2 bases; bases with no gene match: 5. The CDR3 totals 15 residues. The germline CDR1 and CDR2 sequences are SGDLS and YYNGEE. CDR3 protein: CASSVRGQGAYGYTF. Written as DNA, the CDR3 is TGTGCCAGCAGCGTCCGAGGACAGGGGGCGTATGGCTACACCTTC.

This clone was seen just once. This chain connects TRBV10-3 to TRBJ1-5; 8 positions agree with TRBD1. This CDR3 is 14 amino acids long. V lost 0 bases to trimming and J lost 5 bases; unmatched junction nucleotides: 0. Germline V gene data show CDR1 as ENHRY and CDR2 as SYGVKD. The CDR3 nucleotides read TGTGCCATCAGTGAGTCGACAGGGGATCAGCCCCAGCATTTT. This codes for CAISESTGDQPQHF.

This clone was detected only once. The gene calls are TRBV7-2 and TRBJ1-4; 7 nucleotides line up with TRBD1. Germline-derived CDR1 and CDR2 are SGHTA and FQGNSA. The CDR3 loop spans 15 amino acids. V shed 5 bases and J 4 bases; nucleotides not matched to a gene: 7. The CDR3 DNA reads as TGTGCCAGCAGCGCCCGACAGGGAAGTAATGAAAAACTGTTTTTT. Protein: CASSARQGSNEKLFF. The whole variable domain, remainder taken from reference TRBV7-2 and TRBJ1-4, is GAGVSQSPSNKVTEKGKDVELRCDPISGHTALYWYRQSLGQGLEFLIYFQGNSAPDKSGLPSDRFSAERTGGSVSTLTIQRTQQEDSAVYLCASSARQGSNEKLFFGSGTQLSVL.

A few counts support this clone. J is TRBJ1-5 and V is TRBV28; TRBD1 aligns across 8 bases. V lost 6 bases and J lost 6; bases outside the gene matches: 7. The germline CDR1 and CDR2 sequences are MDHEN and SYDVKM. The CDR3 spans 14 residues. CDR3 sequence reads: CASRWTGSLQPQHF. As DNA, the CDR3 is TGTGCCAGCAGGTGGACAGGGTCTCTTCAGCCCCAGCATTTT.

This clone was counted only a few times. This chain joins TRBV2 and TRBJ2-3; TRBD2 matches at 10 bases. Germline V CDR1 and CDR2: SNHLY, FYNNEI. Trimming removed 4 bases from V and 8 bases from J; junction bases left unmatched: 6. This CDR3 has 14 residues. CDR3 sequence (DNA): TGTGCCAGCAGTGCCAGCGGGAGGGCCGGTACGCAGTATTTT. Amino acids: CASSASGRAGTQYF.

This chain joins TRBV15 and TRBJ2-3; a weak D match, TRBD2 (6 bases). Trimming cost V 0 bases and J 0 bases, with 16 bases left between them. Germline CDR1 and CDR2: LNHNV and YYDKDF (reference sequence). The CDR3 has 18 residues. This CDR3 is CATSRDRGGGSSTDTQYF. Written as DNA, the CDR3 is TGTGCCACCAGCAGAGATCGTGGGGGAGGCTCTAGCACAGATACGCAGTATTTT.

Points on this clone: Other DNA sequences in the sample encode the same CDR3. The J gene is TRBJ1-1, the V gene TRBV11-2; D is perhaps TRBD1 (6 bases). The CDR3 contains 13 residues. Trimming left V 3 bases short and J 1 base short, with 6 bases between. CDR1 and CDR2 (germline): SGHAT, FQNNGV. The CDR3 nucleotides read TGTGCCAGCAGCTTGGACAGGAACACTGAAGCTTTCTTT. It specifies CASSLDRNTEAFF.

The chain joins TRBV3-1 (or the pseudogene TRBV3-2) to TRBJ2-3; D uncertain. Germline CDR1 and CDR2: LGHDT and YNNKEL (reference sequence). Trimming removed 0 bases from V and 2 bases from J, with 3 bases in between. CDR3 length: 13 residues. This CDR3 reads CASSQDITDTQYF. The CDR3 region has the DNA TGTGCCAGCAGCCAAGATATCACAGATACGCAGTATTTT.

The chain links TRBV27 to TRBJ1-6; D perhaps matches TRBD1 (5 bases). From germline, CDR1 is MNHEY and CDR2 SMNVEV (reference sequence). V lost 8 bases to trimming and J lost 0 bases, with 14 bases between them. The CDR3 covers 16 residues. This chain's CDR3 is CASPQGGTSYNSPLHF. CDR3 bases: TGTGCCAGCCCCCAGGGCGGGACCTCCTATAATTCACCCCTCCACTTT.

The J gene is TRBJ1-1, the V gene TRBV30, with 8 bases that match TRBD1. V shed 4 bases and J 4 bases; nucleotides not matched to a gene: 5. CDR3 length: 13 amino acids. Germline CDR1 reads GTSNPN; CDR2 reads SVGIG (reference sequence). In DNA, the CDR3 is TGTGCCTGGAATCGACAGGGGACCACTGAAGCTTTCTTT. Its protein is CAWNRQGTTEAFF.

For the CDR3, the DNA is TGTGCCAGCGGTAGCCAGGGATTCGGCTACACCTTC. It encodes CASGSQGFGYTF. The J gene is TRBJ1-2, the V gene TRBV3-1 (or the pseudogene TRBV3-2); TRBD1 is a possible D gene (5 bases). The CDR3 loop spans 12 amino acids. The germline CDR1 and CDR2 sequences are LGHDT and YNNKEL (reference sequence). V lost 8 bases and J 8 bases, leaving 15 bases between the germline ends.

This clone was observed a handful of times. The chain combines TRBV4-2 with TRBJ1-2; 10 bases are shared with TRBD1. V was pared by 1 base and J by 8 bases, with 4 bases of the junction left unmatched. From germline, CDR1 is LGHNA and CDR2 YNFKEQ. The CDR3 runs 14 residues. In DNA, the CDR3 is TGTGCCAGCAGCCAAGGACAGGGGGCATCGGGCTACACCTTC. This sequence encodes CASSQGQGASGYTF.

This clone showed up just once. The chain couples TRBV5-8 to TRBJ2-7, with D perhaps matching TRBD1 (5 bases). CDR1 is SGHTS and CDR2 is YDEGEE in the germline V gene. The V and J ends lost 5 bases and 0 bases respectively, with 12 bases between them. The CDR3 totals 14 residues. The CDR3 bases are TGTGCCAGCAGGCCCCAGGGAAGCTCCTACGAGCAGTACTTC. Translated: CASRPQGSSYEQYF.

This clone came up a few times. V is TRBV2 and J is TRBJ1-6; 9 nucleotides match TRBD1. The CDR3 is made up of 14 amino acids. Germline CDR1 and CDR2: SNHLY and FYNNEI. V was pared by 4 bases and J by 10 bases, with 5 bases of the junction left unmatched. CDR3 sequence (DNA): TGTGCCAGCAGTGGACAGGGGGGAGGATCACCCCTCCACTTT. Translation: CASSGQGGGSPLHF.

The table lists this clone with a count of one. The DNA for the CDR3 is TGTGCCAGCAGCGGGGGGACAGGGAATTCACCCCTCCACTTT. Translated: CASSGGTGNSPLHF. This sequence joins TRBV7-2 and TRBJ1-6, with TRBD1 identical over 9 bases. CDR3 length: 14 residues. From germline, CDR1 is SGHTA and CDR2 FQGNSA. Unmatched junction bases numbered 3, after V lost 5 bases and J lost 7 bases.

This chain joins TRBV28 and TRBJ2-3; 8 nucleotides line up with TRBD2. The germline V gene encodes CDR1 MDHEN and CDR2 SYDVKM. CDR3 size: 14 residues. The J segment lost 4 bases and the V segment lost 3 bases, leaving 3 bases of the junction unmatched. The CDR3 bases are TGTGCCAGCAGTTTTGCGGGAGGTGCAGATACGCAGTATTTT. The encoded protein is CASSFAGGADTQYF.

This chain links TRBV6-5 with TRBJ1-1; D is uncertain. Between the trimmed V and J ends, which lost 0 bases and 12 bases, there was a span of 14 bases. Germline CDR1 reads MNHEY; CDR2 reads SVGAGI. The CDR3 consists of 13 residues. As DNA, the CDR3 is TGTGCCAGCAGTTACTCAGAATGGGAGGTGACTTTCTTT. Translated: CASSYSEWEVTFF.

The chain employs TRBV2 and TRBJ1-5; the match to TRBD1 covers 7 bases. Germline loops: CDR1 SNHLY, CDR2 FYNNEI. J lost 4 bases, V lost 8 bases, and 14 bases had no gene match. The CDR3 has 16 residues. CDR3 coding DNA: TGTGCCAGCGCCGGGACCGGGACAGCCCAAAATCAGCCCCAGCATTTT. Residues: CASAGTGTAQNQPQHF.